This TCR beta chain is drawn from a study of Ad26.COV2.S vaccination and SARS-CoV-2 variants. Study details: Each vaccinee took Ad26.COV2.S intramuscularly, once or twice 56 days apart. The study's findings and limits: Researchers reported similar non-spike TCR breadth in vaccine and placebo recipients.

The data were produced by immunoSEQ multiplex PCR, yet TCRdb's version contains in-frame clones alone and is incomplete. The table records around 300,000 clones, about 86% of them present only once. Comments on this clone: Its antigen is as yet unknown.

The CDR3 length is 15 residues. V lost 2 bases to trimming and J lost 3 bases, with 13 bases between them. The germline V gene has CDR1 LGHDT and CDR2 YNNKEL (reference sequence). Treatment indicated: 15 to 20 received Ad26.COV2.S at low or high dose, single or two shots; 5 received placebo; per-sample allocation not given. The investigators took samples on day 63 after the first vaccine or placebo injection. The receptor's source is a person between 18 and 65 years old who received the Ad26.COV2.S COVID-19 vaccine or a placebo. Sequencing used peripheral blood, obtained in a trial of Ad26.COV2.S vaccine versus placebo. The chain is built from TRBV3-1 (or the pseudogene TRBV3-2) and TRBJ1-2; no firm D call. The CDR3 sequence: CASSQTSWEDYGYTF. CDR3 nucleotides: TGTGCCAGCAGCCAAACTTCATGGGAGGACTATGGCTACACCTTC.